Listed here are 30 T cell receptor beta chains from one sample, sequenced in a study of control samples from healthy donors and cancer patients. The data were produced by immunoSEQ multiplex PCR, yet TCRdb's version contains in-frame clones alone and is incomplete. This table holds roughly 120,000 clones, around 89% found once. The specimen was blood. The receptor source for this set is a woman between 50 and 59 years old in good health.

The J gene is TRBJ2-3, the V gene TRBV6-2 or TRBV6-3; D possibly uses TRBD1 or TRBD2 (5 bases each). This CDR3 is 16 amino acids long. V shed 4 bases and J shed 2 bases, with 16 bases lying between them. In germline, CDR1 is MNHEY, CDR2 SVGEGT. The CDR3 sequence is CASSSGTQGPTDTQYF. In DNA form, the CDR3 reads TGTGCCAGCAGTTCAGGCACCCAGGGACCCACAGATACGCAGTATTTT.

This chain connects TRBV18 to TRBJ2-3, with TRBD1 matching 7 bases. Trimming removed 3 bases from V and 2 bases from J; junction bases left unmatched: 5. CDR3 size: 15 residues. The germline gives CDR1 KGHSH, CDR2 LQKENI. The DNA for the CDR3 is TGTGCCAGCTCACCCCGACAGGGCAACACAGATACGCAGTATTTT. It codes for CASSPRQGNTDTQYF. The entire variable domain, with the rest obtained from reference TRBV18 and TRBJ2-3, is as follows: NAGVMQNPRHLVRRRGQEARLRCSPMKGHSHVYWYRQLPEEGLKFMVYLQKENIIDESGMPKERFSAEFPKEGPSILRIQQVVRGDSAAYFCASSPRQGNTDTQYFGPGTRLTVL.

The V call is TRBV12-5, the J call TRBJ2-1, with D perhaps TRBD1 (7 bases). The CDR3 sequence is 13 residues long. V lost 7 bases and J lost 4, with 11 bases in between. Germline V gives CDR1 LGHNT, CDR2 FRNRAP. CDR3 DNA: TGTGCTAGTGCAGGGGGGCAGTACAATGAGCAGTTCTTC. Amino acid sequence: CASAGGQYNEQFF.

CDR3 coding DNA: TGCGCCAGCAGCCATATACTAAGGACTAGTAGGCCAGATACGCAGTATTTT. Translated, it gives CASSHILRTSRPDTQYF. The rearrangement links TRBV4-1 to TRBJ2-3; the match to TRBD2 covers 7 bases. Germline values: CDR1 MGHRA, CDR2 YSYEKL. The CDR3 spans 17 residues. The J segment lost 4 bases and the V segment lost 3 bases, leaving 13 bases of the junction unmatched.

CDR3 in DNA: TGTGCCAGCAGGTCTCCGACCTCGAACACTGAAGCTTTCTTT. It yields the protein CASRSPTSNTEAFF. J is TRBJ1-1 and V is TRBV2; no definite D call. The length of the CDR3 is 14 residues. Trimming left V 6 bases short and J 1 base short, with 12 bases between. From germline, CDR1 is SNHLY and CDR2 FYNNEI.

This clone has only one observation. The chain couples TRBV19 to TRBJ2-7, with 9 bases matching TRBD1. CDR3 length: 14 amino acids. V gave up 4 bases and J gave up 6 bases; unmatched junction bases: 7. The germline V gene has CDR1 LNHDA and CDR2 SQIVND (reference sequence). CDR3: CASSTSTGGREQYF. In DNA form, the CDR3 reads TGTGCCAGTAGTACCTCGACAGGGGGACGCGAGCAGTACTTC.

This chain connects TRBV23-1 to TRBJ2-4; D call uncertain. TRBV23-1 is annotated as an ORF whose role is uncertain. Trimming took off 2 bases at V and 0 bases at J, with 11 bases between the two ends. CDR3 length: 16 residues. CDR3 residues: CASSQMESLAKNIQYF. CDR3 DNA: TGCGCCAGCAGTCAAATGGAATCGCTAGCCAAAAACATTCAGTACTTC.

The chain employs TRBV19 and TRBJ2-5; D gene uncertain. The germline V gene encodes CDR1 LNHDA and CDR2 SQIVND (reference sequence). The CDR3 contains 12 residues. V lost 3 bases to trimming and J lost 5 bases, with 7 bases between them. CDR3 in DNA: TGTGCCAGTAGTATTTCCCACGAGACCCAGTACTTC. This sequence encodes CASSISHETQYF.

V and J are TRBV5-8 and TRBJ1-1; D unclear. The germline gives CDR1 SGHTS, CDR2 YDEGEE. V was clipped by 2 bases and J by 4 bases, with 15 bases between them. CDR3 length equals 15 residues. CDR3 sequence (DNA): TGTGCCAGCAGCTTCCAGGTTGCGGTAAGCACTGAAGCTTTCTTT. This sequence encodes CASSFQVAVSTEAFF. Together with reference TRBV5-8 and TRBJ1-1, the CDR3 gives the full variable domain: EAGVTQSPTHLIKTRGQQATLRCSPISGHTSVYWYQQALGLGLQFLLWYDEGEERNRGNFPPRFSGRQFPNYSSELNVNALELEDSALYLCASSFQVAVSTEAFFGQGTRLTVV.

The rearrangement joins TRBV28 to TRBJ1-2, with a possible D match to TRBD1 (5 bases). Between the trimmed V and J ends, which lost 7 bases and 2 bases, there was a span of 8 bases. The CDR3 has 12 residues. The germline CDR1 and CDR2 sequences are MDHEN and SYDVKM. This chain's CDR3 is CASISGNYGYTF. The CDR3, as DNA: TGTGCCAGCATTTCAGGGAACTATGGCTACACCTTC.

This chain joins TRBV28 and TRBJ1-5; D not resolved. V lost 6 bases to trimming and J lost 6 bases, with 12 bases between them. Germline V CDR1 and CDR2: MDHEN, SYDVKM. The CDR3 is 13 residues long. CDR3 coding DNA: TGTGCCAGCAGCCCCACGATGGGTCAGCCCCAGCATTTT. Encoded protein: CASSPTMGQPQHF.

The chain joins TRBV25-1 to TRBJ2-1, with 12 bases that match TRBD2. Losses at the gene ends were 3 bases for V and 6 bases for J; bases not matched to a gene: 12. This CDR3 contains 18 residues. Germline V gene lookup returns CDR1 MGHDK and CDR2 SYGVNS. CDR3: CASSDLTSGRGRSNEQFF. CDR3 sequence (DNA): TGTGCCAGCAGTGACCTGACTAGCGGGAGAGGGCGGTCCAATGAGCAGTTCTTC.

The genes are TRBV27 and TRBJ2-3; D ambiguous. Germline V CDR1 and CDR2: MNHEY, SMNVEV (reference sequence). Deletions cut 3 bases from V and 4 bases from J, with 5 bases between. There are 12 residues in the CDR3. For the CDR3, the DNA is TGTGCCAGCAGTTTCGGTCCAGATACGCAGTATTTT. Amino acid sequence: CASSFGPDTQYF.

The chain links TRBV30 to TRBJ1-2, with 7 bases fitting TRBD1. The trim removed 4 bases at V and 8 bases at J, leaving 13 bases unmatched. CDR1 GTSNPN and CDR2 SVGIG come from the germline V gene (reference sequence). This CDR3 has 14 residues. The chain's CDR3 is CAWIFNRGGGGYTF. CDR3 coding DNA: TGTGCCTGGATTTTCAACAGGGGAGGGGGAGGCTACACCTTC.

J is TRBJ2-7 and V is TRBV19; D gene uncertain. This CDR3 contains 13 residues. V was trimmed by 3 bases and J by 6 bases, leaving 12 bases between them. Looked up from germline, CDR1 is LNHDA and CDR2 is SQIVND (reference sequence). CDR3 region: CASSMGRSAEQYF. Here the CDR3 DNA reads TGTGCCAGTAGTATGGGCAGATCAGCCGAGCAGTACTTC.

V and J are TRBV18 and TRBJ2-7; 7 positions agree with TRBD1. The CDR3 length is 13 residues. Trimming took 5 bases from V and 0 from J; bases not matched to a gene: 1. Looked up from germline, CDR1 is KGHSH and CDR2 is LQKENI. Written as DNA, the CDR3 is TGTGCCAGCTCAGAGGGGGCCTCCTACGAGCAGTACGTC. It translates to CASSEGASYEQYV.

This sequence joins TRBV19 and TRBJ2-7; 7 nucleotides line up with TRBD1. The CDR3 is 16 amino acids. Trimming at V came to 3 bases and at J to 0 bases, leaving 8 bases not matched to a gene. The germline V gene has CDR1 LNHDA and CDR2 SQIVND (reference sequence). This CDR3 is CASSIGGQLSSYEQYF. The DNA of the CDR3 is TGTGCCAGTAGTATTGGGGGACAGTTGAGCTCCTACGAGCAGTACTTC.

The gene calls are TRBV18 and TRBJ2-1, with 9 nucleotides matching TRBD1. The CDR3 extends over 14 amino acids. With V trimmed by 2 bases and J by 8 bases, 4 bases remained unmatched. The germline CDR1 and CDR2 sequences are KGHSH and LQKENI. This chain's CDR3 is CASSPLDRGHEQFF. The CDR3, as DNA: TGTGCCAGCTCACCATTGGACAGGGGTCATGAGCAGTTCTTC.

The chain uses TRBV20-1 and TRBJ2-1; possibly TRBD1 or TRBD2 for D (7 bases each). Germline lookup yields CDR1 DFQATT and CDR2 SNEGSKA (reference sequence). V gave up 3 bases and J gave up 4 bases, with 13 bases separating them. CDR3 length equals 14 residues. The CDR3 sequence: CSASQGGAYNEQFF. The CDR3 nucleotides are TGCAGTGCTAGTCAGGGGGGGGCTTACAATGAGCAGTTCTTC.

DNA for the CDR3: TGTGCCACCAGCAGAGATTCGGGGCCGCCGGATACGCAGTATTTT. This sequence encodes CATSRDSGPPDTQYF. The chain employs TRBV15 and TRBJ2-3, with D possibly being TRBD1 or TRBD2 (5 bases each). The CDR3 is 15 amino acids. Trimming removed 0 bases at V and 6 bases at J, with 13 bases between. Looked up from germline, CDR1 is LNHNV and CDR2 is YYDKDF (reference sequence).

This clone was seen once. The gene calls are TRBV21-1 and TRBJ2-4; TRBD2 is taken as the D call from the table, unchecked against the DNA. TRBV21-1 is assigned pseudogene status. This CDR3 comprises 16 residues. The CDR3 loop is CASSTPGILAKNIQYF. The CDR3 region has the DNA TGTGCCAGCAGCACTCCGGGGATTTTAGCCAAAAACATTCAGTACTTC.

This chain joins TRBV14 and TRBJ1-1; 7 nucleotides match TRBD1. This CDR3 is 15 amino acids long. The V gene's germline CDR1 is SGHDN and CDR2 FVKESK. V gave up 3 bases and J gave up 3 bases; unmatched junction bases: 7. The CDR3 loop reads CASSQKGGWDTEAFF. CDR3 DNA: TGTGCCAGCAGCCAGAAAGGGGGCTGGGACACTGAAGCTTTCTTT.

The DNA of the CDR3 is TGTGCCAGCAGCGTAGTCCCCCATTGGCAGGGGGTCGATGAGCAGTTCTTC. Encoded protein: CASSVVPHWQGVDEQFF. The V call is TRBV9, the J call TRBJ2-1; TRBD1 matches 7 bases. CDR3 size: 17 residues. J lost 8 bases, V lost 0 bases, and 14 bases had no gene match. Germline CDR1 and CDR2: SGDLS and YYNGEE.

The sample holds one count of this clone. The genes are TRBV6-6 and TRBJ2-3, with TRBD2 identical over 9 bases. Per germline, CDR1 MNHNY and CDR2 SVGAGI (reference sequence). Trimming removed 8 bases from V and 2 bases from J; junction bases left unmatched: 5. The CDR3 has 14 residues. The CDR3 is CASSSGTSTDTQYF. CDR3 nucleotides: TGTGCCAGCTCTAGCGGGACTTCCACAGATACGCAGTATTTT.

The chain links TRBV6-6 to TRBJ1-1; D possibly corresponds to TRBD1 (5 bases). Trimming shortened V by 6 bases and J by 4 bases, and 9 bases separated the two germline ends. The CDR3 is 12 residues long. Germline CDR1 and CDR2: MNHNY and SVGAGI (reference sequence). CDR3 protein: CASSLRGTEAFF. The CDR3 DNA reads TGTGCCAGCAGCCTAAGGGGCACTGAAGCTTTCTTT.

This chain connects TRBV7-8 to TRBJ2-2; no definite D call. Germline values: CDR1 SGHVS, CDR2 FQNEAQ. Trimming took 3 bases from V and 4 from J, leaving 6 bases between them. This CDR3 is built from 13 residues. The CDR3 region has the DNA TGTGCCAGCAGCTTTCAAAGCACCGGGGAGCTGTTTTTT. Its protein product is CASSFQSTGELFF.

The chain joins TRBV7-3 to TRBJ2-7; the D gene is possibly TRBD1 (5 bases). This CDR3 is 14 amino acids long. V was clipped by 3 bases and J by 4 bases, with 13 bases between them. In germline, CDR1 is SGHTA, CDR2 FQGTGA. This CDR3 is CASSFRTGYYEQYV. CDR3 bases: TGTGCCAGCAGCTTCAGAACAGGTTATTACGAGCAGTACGTC.

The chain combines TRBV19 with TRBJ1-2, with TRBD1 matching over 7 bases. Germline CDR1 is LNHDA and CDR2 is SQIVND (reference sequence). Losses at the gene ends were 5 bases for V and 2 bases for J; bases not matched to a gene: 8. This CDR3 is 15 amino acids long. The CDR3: CASSSQGGGNYGYTF. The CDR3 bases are TGTGCCAGTAGTTCCCAGGGGGGTGGCAACTATGGCTACACCTTC.

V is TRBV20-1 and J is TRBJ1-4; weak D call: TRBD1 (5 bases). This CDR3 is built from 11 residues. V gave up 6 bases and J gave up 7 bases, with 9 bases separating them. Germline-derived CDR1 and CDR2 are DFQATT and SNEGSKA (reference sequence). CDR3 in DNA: TGCAGTGCCGTCGGGGGTGAAAAACTGTTTTTT. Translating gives CSAVGGEKLFF.

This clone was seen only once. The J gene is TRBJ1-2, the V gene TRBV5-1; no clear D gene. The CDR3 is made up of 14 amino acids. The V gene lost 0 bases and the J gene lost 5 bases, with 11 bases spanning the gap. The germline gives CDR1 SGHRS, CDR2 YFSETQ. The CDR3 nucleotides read TGCGCCAGCAGCTTGGCCTTGTCTGGGTATGGCTACACCTTC. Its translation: CASSLALSGYGYTF.